Listed below are T cell receptor beta chains from one sample, sequenced in a study of blood T cell repertoires in COVID-19. Sequenced by immunoSEQ multiplex PCR; TCRdb stores in-frame clones only, minus some. The sample lists 110,000 to 150,000 clones; about 90% were seen once. The sequencing sample was made of PBMCs or T cells enriched from blood (not recorded which). Receptors were obtained from a man in his 60s who had recovered from COVID-19. Each CDR3 is given with its conserved first and last residue.

v_gene | CDR3aa
TRBV28 | CASSPGQLGQPQHF
TRBV6-1 | CASSESGSRVDEQYF
TRBV10-2 | CASSSGAGELFF
TRBV24-1 | CATSDGGGVNTEAFF
TRBV28 | CASSFFPGQGVGGNTIYF
TRBV7-9 | CASSSLAGGPRYEQYF
TRBV4-1 | CASSQDRTGISSGANVLTF
TRBV30 | CAWSGANLAGGYNEQFF
TRBV23-1 | CASSQSYQGPPYEQYF
TRBV5-1 | CASSLGAAAGYTF
TRBV30 | CAWRRYSLGGATYNEQFF
TRBV19 | CAARTGYGYTF
TRBV18 | CASSPGGTGSAEAFF
TRBV18 | CASSPGILAGLQETQYF
TRBV9 | CASSGRGISYTF
TRBV2 | CASSELARGVQETQYF
TRBV7-8 | CASSLALAGRRAQYF
TRBV9 | CASSLGTTLWETQYF
TRBV28 | CANQGSGATDTQYF
TRBV18 | CASSPPGGYQPQHF
TRBV5-1 | CASSPGVGAGNTEAFF
TRBV10-1 | CASSASREGEQFF
TRBV27 | CASRGGGQGLSYEQYF
TRBV7-9 | CASSLAAVFSGRTDEQFF
TRBV6-5 | CASYRDLTYEQYF
TRBV2 | CASTGLAGGETQYF
TRBV5-6 | CASSARLEVSYEQYF
TRBV10-3 | CAISVTGGDTEAFF
TRBV7-3 | CASSLETSGRAVETQYF
TRBV28 | CASREWTGWSGYTF
TRBV2 | CANGDSQPQHF
TRBV19 | CASSPQDRVRPQHF
TRBV10-2 | CASSEGQRKHSNQPQHF
TRBV5-8 | CASSDRQGVNQPQHF
TRBV7-2 | CASSSGSAGELFF
TRBV27 | CASSSGLAGANQYF
TRBV6-6 | CASSSPTLASYEQYF
TRBV18 | CASTGQGAEQYF